There are a few counts of the clone carrying this TCR beta chain. Its matching antigen is unknown. These data originate in a study of regulatory T cells in long-lasting Graves disease. Findings of the study overall: Persistent disease showed a preference for TRBV28, TRBJ1-2 and TRBJ2-5.

To make TCR beta libraries, researchers used iRepertoire HTBI primers and Arm-PCR of CDR3 regions. Per the study methods: In the combined samples, approximately 62 TRBV and more than 11 TRBJ segments were identified. Each CDR3 protein gets one entry after TCRdb re-called the multiplex PCR reads with MiXCR. TCRdb assigned the V and J calls; the authors' analysis was not used. The table lists 300,000 or so distinct CDR3 sequences, roughly a fifth of them singletons. Noted time point: persistent/refractory GD, antithyroid drugs over 5 years with positive TRAb. PBMC RNA served as the TCR library source. This CDR3 is built from 11 residues. Germline CDR1 is SQVTM and CDR2 is ANQGSEA. The V end was cut by 3 bases, the J end by 4 bases, with 6 bases between.

The chain carries TRBV29-1 and TRBJ1-2; D is unclear. The clonotype was recovered from a female donor with Graves disease. This sample comprised peripheral blood mononuclear cells (PBMCs), obtained when the disease was refractory, from a patient treated with antithyroid drugs. CDR3 nucleotide sequence: TGCAGCGTTGAGGGCTCCTATGGCTACACCTTC. Amino acid sequence: CSVEGSYGYTF.